This TCR beta chain was observed in a study of cytomegalovirus exposure and HLA in healthy donors (dated by TCRdb to about 2017). In the study overall: An earlier analysis of 587 of the donors reported approximately 300 Gb of sequence data and around 100 million unique TCR beta sequences obtained from about 200 million T cells. Every discovery cohort repertoire had been produced on one sequencing platform. HLA typing covered class I and class II loci at four-digit resolution. Across about 370 genotyped donors of the cohort, an average of roughly 230,000 unique TCR beta nucleotide sequences per donor were sequenced, and roughly 20% of those sequences were non-productive. High-throughput TCR immunosequencing, statistical association of individual TCRs with disease status, and machine learning were combined to predict cytomegalovirus infection status. An earlier analysis of more than 450 of the donors used high-throughput TCR beta sequencing to judge whether each TCR beta V gene segment behaved as functional or pseudogenic. An early release covering 550 to 650 HLA-typed donors comprised about 300 gigabases of sequencing data and approximately 85 million unique TCR sequences. The study aimed to test whether cataloging public T cell receptors could reveal signatures of past pathogen exposure. The study profiled the T cell repertoires of hundreds of subjects by immunosequencing and related them to cytomegalovirus serostatus. Of the roughly 410 genotyped donors, roughly 80% were placed in the genetic ancestry cluster associated with self-reported Caucasian donors. In the later analysis, no new phenotypic data were used to find candidate immune exposures; instead, reliance was placed on TCR beta sequences and their occurrence across donors. Roughly five DR-DQ haplotypes were handled as single units for association and clustering, since linkage in the cohort was strong. Typing coverage differed by locus: A, B, C, DRB1 and DQB1 were typed in roughly 620-630 donors, DQA1 in about 510, DPA1 in around 610, and DPB1 in 472. Besides the first cohort of 666 subjects, a separate validation cohort made up of over a hundred different subjects was used. In a later genetic analysis, genome-wide SNP genotypes for about three fifths of the roughly 670 donors were used, and that subset was treated as a discovery cohort. A later analysis re-examined previously published TCR beta repertoires from around 670 donors and added high-resolution HLA genotyping to investigate patterns of TCR occurrence. Donor age, sex, ethnicity and CMV serostatus were collected together with the repertoire data. What the work shows at the level of the full study, not this receptor alone: Across donors, most TCR sequences were observed very rarely, whereas some public TCRs were present in many individuals. The authors suggested that the approach could potentially be generalized to other disease states and immunological phenotypes. Correlated functional status among segregating V segments might be attributable to linkage disequilibrium, but an unknown experimental factor could not be ruled out. The study gave a list of some 150 TCR beta chains associated with cytomegalovirus. An association between a missense DCLRE1C variant and V-gene and J-gene trimming of TCR beta chains was found in a later genetic analysis and replicated in an independent cohort. In this cohort, only TCR beta chains were sequenced, and detectable features were limited by the absence of alpha or paired-chain data. The presence/absence analyses assumed that sequencing depth was roughly uniform across donors, and that assumption may not be true. According to a later analysis, parvovirus B19, influenza, CMV and Epstein-Barr virus appeared linked to several top co-occurrence clusters. Because the 87-base-pair reads could not distinguish some IMGT-functional V segments, including TRBV6-2 and TRBV6-3, those segments were excluded. In a later analysis, TCR association rates were found to vary across HLA loci, with the most associated TCRs seen for DRB1 alleles and the fewest for HLA-C alleles. In a later analysis, HLA-associated TCR beta chains showed more clonal expansion and lower generation probabilities than non-associated chains that were equally common. An earlier analysis of some 590 of the donors showed that most TCR beta V segments appeared in productive rearrangements either about 90% or about 30% of the time, which broadly matched IMGT annotations. Assigning TCR associations to individual alleles was difficult when HLA alleles, especially DR and DQ, strongly co-occurred. HLA typing was unavailable for some donors at each locus, so association tests used only the typed subset. A further reported finding was that TCR beta sequences accurately predicted the HLA-A and HLA-B alleles for most subjects in the first cohort. Most CMV-associated TCR beta chains appeared to be HLA-restricted in a later analysis, and the HLA associations seemed to be driven largely by CMV exposure. A group of highly shared sequence variants was considered likely to be a technical artifact of the sequencing pipeline. Cytomegalovirus status was reported to be diagnosed by the classifier with high specificity and sensitivity in both the original and validation cohorts. According to a later genetic analysis, donors in an Asian-associated ancestry cluster had fewer N-insertions in productive TCRs than the roughly 670-donor mean. Specific HLA alleles were associated with 16,951 TCR beta sequences at a false discovery rate of 0.05 in a later analysis. Immune exposure information for the cohort was limited to CMV serostatus. Three of the identified cytomegalovirus-associated TCR beta chains were confirmed in vitro to be specific for cytomegalovirus antigens. Because counts were too low, roughly 18 rarely observed V segments, including chromosome 9 orphons, were left out of the earlier analysis of some 600 of the donors.

There are 14 amino acids in the CDR3, from cysteine to phenylalanine inclusive. Left in the record is the CDR3 DNA by itself, 42 bases read in frame from the first base. CDR1 and CDR2 were assigned from the germline V gene as SGHNT and YENEEA. V is cut back by 5 bases and J by 5 bases, with 5 bases in the junction unmatched. Points on this clone: What antigen it recognizes has not been identified. Within one base of it there is no much larger clone, and no base qualities were kept.

Library method: the immunoSEQ multiplex PCR assay. For the multiplex PCR, a mixture combining 60 forward primers for TCR Vbeta segments and 13 reverse primers for TCR Jbeta segments was used. Amplification of the CDR3 region of rearranged TCR beta genes was performed with a multiplex PCR assay on genomic DNA. Amplified TCR beta libraries were sequenced as 87-base-pair reads on the Illumina HiSeq System. As for the authors' bioinformatics: Across the 670 or so repertoires, a later analysis counted roughly 84 million unique TCR beta chains, 8.5 million to 12 million of which were shared by at least two donors. Raw reads were error-corrected and collapsed into unique sequences by a nearest-neighbor algorithm in which closely related sequences were merged to remove PCR and sequencing errors. To assign V, D and J gene segments, CDR3 sequences were aligned to IMGT reference sequences. Each retained sequence needed at least a six-nucleotide match to both a V gene segment and a J gene segment. Rearrangements were called productive when the CDR3 lacked stop codons and stayed in frame with V and J; all others were non-productive. Following IMGT convention, CDR3 was defined as the stretch from the second conserved V-encoded cysteine to the conserved J-encoded phenylalanine. Sequences without an unambiguous match to a single V gene segment were excluded from the earlier analysis of 450 to 750 of the donors. In an earlier analysis of about 590 of the donors, a V segment was called functional when productive rearrangements were above 56.7%, and segregating when the standard deviation between donors exceeded 5%. A statistical classification framework was built to diagnose cytomegalovirus status from the catalog of TCR beta chain sequences. In a later analysis, TCR nucleotide sequences were compared against IMGT/GENE-DB human TR gene sequences so that V and J genes could be assigned. A later analysis assigned CDR3 sequences and most-parsimonious VDJ recombination scenarios with the TCRdist pipeline. In a later analysis, every TCR beta chain was defined by the combination of its CDR3 amino acid sequence and its V-gene family, and reads without a unique V-gene family were dropped. As a way to deal with suspected cross-contamination and a sequencing artifact, a later analysis dropped 592 nucleotide sequences that were highly shared and had low generation probability. In a later analysis, a clonal expansion index was calculated for each public chain from normalized within-repertoire ranks of inferred template counts. A later analysis computed generation probabilities with a VDJ recombination model fitted to out-of-frame rearrangements, and checked the results against IGoR. A later analysis scored TCR-TCR, TCR-HLA and TCR-CMV co-occurrence with hypergeometric tests, applying a repertoire-size bias correction to TCR pairs. A later analysis estimated false discovery rates by permuting HLA or CMV assignments 20 times. In a later analysis, co-occurring TCRs were grouped with DBSCAN, and TCRdist sequence similarity was added when clustering was performed within HLA-allele-positive subsets. Repertoires with fewer than 30,000 or more than 120,000 public chains, plus five repertoires with anomalous nucleotide sharing, were excluded from co-occurrence clustering. TCRdb holds this immuneACCESS table with in-frame rearrangements only. Some clones are missing; in checked studies, unresolved V genes explain under half, and the rest has no known cause. Clone size and the V and J calls come from that table; the DNA yielded D and trimming. Across this sample there are about 130,000 clones, with approximately 61% seen only once. In total, the top ten clones hold under 2% of the sample.

In total, approximately 690 healthy bone marrow donors made up the cohort. All cohort members were sampled while nominally healthy, although unrecorded immune exposures were likely present. CMV serostatus was positive for 250 to 300 and negative for about 55% of the roughly 670 cohort members, and was not recorded for this donor. A peripheral blood sample was provided by each donor, and peripheral blood mononuclear cells were used for TCR beta sequencing. Genomic DNA extraction from the blood cell samples was performed with the Qiagen DNeasy Blood Extraction Kit. The sequencing input was PBMCs. This TCR came from a human donor in good health. The sequence is built from TRBV11-3 and TRBJ2-5; 10 central nucleotides agree with TRBD1. The DNA sequence is as follows: TGTGCCAGCAGCCGGACAGGGGGTCTGGAGACCCAGTACTTC. This codes for CASSRTGGLETQYF. Full variable domain (CDR3 extended with the reference TRBV11-3 and TRBJ2-5 proteins): EAGVVQSPRYKIIEKKQPVAFWCNPISGHNTLYWYLQNLGQGPELLIRYENEEAVDDSQLPKDRFSAERLKGVDSTLKIQPAELGDSAVYLCASSRTGGLETQYFGPGTRLLVL.